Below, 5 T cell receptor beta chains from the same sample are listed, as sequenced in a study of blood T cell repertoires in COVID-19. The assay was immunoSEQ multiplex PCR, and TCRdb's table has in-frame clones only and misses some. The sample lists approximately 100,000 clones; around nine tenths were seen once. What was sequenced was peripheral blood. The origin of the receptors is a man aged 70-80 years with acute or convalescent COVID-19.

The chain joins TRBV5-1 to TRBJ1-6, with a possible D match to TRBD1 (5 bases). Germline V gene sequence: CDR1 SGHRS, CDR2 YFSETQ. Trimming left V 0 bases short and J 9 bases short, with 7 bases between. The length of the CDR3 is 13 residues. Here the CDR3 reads CASSLEGLSPLHF. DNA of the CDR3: TGCGCCAGCAGCTTGGAGGGGCTTTCACCCCTCCACTTT.

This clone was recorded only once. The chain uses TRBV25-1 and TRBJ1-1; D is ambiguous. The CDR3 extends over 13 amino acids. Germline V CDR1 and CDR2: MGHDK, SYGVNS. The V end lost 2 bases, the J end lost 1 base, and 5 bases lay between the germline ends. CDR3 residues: CASSEQQNTEAFF. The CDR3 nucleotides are TGTGCCAGCAGTGAACAACAGAACACTGAAGCTTTCTTT.

The CDR3 nucleotides read TGCGCCAGCAGCTTGGCAGGCCGGGGGTACGAGCAGTACGTC. As protein: CASSLAGRGYEQYV. The rearrangement joins TRBV5-1 to TRBJ2-7, with TRBD2 as a possible D gene (6 bases). This CDR3 is built from 14 residues. Germline assignment: CDR1 SGHRS and CDR2 YFSETQ. V was shortened by 0 bases and J by 4 bases, with 11 bases between the two germline ends.

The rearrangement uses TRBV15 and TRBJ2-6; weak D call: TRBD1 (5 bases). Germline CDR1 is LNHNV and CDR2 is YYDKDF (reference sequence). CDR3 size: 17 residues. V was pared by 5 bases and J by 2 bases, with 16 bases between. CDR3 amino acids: CATSGVQGLAGANVLTF. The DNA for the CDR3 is TGTGCCACCAGCGGAGTCCAGGGTTTGGCTGGGGCCAACGTCCTGACTTTC.

The CDR3 bases are TGTGCCTGGAGTAACATCTCTTACTTC. Translated, it gives CAWSNISYF. The chain recombines TRBV30 with TRBJ2-7, with no clear D. There are 9 residues in the CDR3. CDR1 is GTSNPN, CDR2 SVGIG, per germline (reference sequence). V lost 2 bases and J 13 bases, leaving 9 bases between the germline ends. The full variable domain, rest sourced from reference TRBV30 and TRBJ2-7, is SQTIHQWPATLVQPVGSPLSLECTVEGTSNPNLYWYRQAAGRGLQLLFYSVGIGQISSEVPQNLSASRPQDRQFILSSKKLLLSDSGFYLCAWSNISYFGPGTRLTVT.